The 2 T cell receptor beta chains below come from one sample, sequenced in a study of technical replicates of blood from a handful of donors (dated by TCRdb to about 2017). Library method: the immunoSEQ multiplex PCR assay. TCRdb mirrors the immuneACCESS table, restricted to in-frame sequences. Some clones are absent from its copies; in checked studies, under half trace to an unresolved V gene, and the reason for the others is unknown. This sample comprises 75,000 to 95,000 clones, 92% of them detected only once. Approximately 0.3% of the sample is in the top ten clones. The material sequenced was T cells isolated from PBMCs. Receptors originate from a human donor in good health.

The chain is built from TRBV7-2 and TRBJ1-2; the D is unclear. The germline V and J ends were trimmed by 1 base and 0 bases, with 9 bases remaining between them. Germline V gene data show CDR1 as SGHTA and CDR2 as FQGNSA. The CDR3 consists of 15 residues. The CDR3 DNA reads TGTGCCAGCAGCTTAGGCCGGGTAGCTAACTATGGCTACACCTTC. Amino acids: CASSLGRVANYGYTF.

V and J are TRBV9 and TRBJ1-3; D gene unclear. The CDR3 is 12 residues long. Between the trimmed V and J ends, which lost 2 bases and 7 bases, there was a span of 7 bases. Germline CDR1 and CDR2: SGDLS and YYNGEE. DNA of the CDR3: TGTGCCAGCAGCGTCCACAGCAACACCATATATTTT. Its translation is CASSVHSNTIYF.